A selection of T cell receptor beta chains follows, all from one sample in a study of shared clonotypes between healthy human individuals. Using immunoSEQ multiplex PCR, the repertoire was profiled, and TCRdb retains in-frame clones only, with some absent. The repertoire includes around 1.6 million clones, approximately 98% of them detected once, and roughly 0.4% sits in the top ten. Sequencing was carried out using naive CD4+ T cells sorted from blood. The receptors stem from a man aged 25-45 years in good health. The CDR3 runs from the conserved cysteine through the conserved F or W. Each record gives: V gene, CDR3 length, clone size, J gene, D gene, CDR3 protein, CDR3 DNA. D genes are given only for firm matches. Some rows have no size entry. The others give once, few or many, or a class for an expanded clone.

V gene: TRBV2
CDR3 length: 16
clone size: once
J gene: TRBJ2-3
D gene: TRBD1
CDR3 protein: CASSYSGGASTDTQYF
CDR3 DNA: TGTGCCAGCAGTTATTCAGGGGGAGCTAGCACAGATACGCAGTATTTT

V gene: TRBV5-4
CDR3 length: 15
clone size: NA
J gene: TRBJ2-1
D gene: NA
CDR3 protein: CASSPHRGLDNEQFF
CDR3 DNA: TGTGCCAGCAGCCCACACCGTGGACTTGACAATGAGCAGTTCTTC

V gene: TRBV7-7
CDR3 length: 14
clone size: few
J gene: TRBJ2-5
D gene: NA
CDR3 protein: CASSLGARQETQYF
CDR3 DNA: TGTGCTAGCAGCTTAGGTGCTAGACAAGAGACCCAGTACTTC

V gene: TRBV11-3
CDR3 length: 12
clone size: NA
J gene: TRBJ2-7
D gene: NA
CDR3 protein: CASSLAGAEQYF
CDR3 DNA: TGTGCCAGCAGCTTAGCAGGCGCCGAGCAGTACTTC

V gene: TRBV7-2
CDR3 length: 15
clone size: once
J gene: TRBJ2-7
D gene: NA
CDR3 protein: CASSLEAVLVNEQYF
CDR3 DNA: TGTGCCAGCAGCTTAGAGGCGGTTCTTGTTAACGAGCAGTACTTC

V gene: TRBV2
CDR3 length: 15
clone size: NA
J gene: TRBJ1-2
D gene: NA
CDR3 protein: CASSEYSRALGGYTF
CDR3 DNA: TGTGCCAGCAGTGAATACTCCAGGGCCTTGGGTGGCTACACCTTC

V gene: TRBV5-1
CDR3 length: 14
clone size: NA
J gene: TRBJ1-1
D gene: NA
CDR3 protein: CASSVAGTNTEAFF
CDR3 DNA: TGCGCCAGCAGCGTGGCCGGGACGAACACTGAAGCTTTCTTT

V gene: TRBV9
CDR3 length: 14
clone size: NA
J gene: TRBJ2-7
D gene: TRBD2
CDR3 protein: CASGVGAGASEQYF
CDR3 DNA: TGTGCCAGCGGTGTGGGAGCGGGGGCAAGCGAGCAGTACTTC

V gene: TRBV7-2
CDR3 length: 15
clone size: NA
J gene: TRBJ2-5
D gene: TRBD1
CDR3 protein: CASSFQTGGRETQYF
CDR3 DNA: TGTGCCAGCAGCTTTCAAACAGGGGGCCGTGAGACCCAGTACTTC

V gene: TRBV27
CDR3 length: 17
clone size: NA
J gene: TRBJ2-1
D gene: TRBD2
CDR3 protein: CASSFQGTSGIYNEQFF
CDR3 DNA: TGTGCCAGCAGTTTTCAGGGAACTAGCGGGATCTACAATGAGCAGTTCTTC

V gene: TRBV7-2
CDR3 length: 13
clone size: once
J gene: TRBJ2-2
D gene: NA
CDR3 protein: CASSLGWTGELFF
CDR3 DNA: TGTGCCAGCAGCCTAGGGTGGACCGGGGAGCTGTTTTTT

V gene: TRBV29-1
CDR3 length: 14
clone size: NA
J gene: TRBJ2-7
D gene: TRBD2
CDR3 protein: CSVGYLAGGYEQYF
CDR3 DNA: TGCAGCGTTGGGTATCTAGCGGGAGGCTACGAGCAGTACTTC

V gene: TRBV29-1
CDR3 length: 14
clone size: NA
J gene: TRBJ1-5
D gene: NA
CDR3 protein: CSVLSGGSNQPQHF
CDR3 DNA: TGCAGCGTCCTATCGGGAGGTAGTAATCAGCCCCAGCATTTT

V gene: TRBV4-3
CDR3 length: 15
clone size: once
J gene: TRBJ2-5
D gene: TRBD2
CDR3 protein: CASSQGSGSSETQYF
CDR3 DNA: TGCGCCAGCAGCCAAGGTAGCGGGAGCTCGGAGACCCAGTACTTC

V gene: TRBV5-1
CDR3 length: 17
clone size: NA
J gene: TRBJ2-3
D gene: NA
CDR3 protein: CASSLPPRGPSTDTQYF
CDR3 DNA: TGCGCCAGCAGCTTACCCCCCCGGGGCCCCAGCACAGATACGCAGTATTTT

V gene: TRBV7-9
CDR3 length: 17
clone size: NA
J gene: TRBJ2-1
D gene: NA
CDR3 protein: CASSTNYRLVGYNEQFF
CDR3 DNA: TGTGCCAGCAGCACAAATTACCGACTAGTAGGGTACAATGAGCAGTTCTTC

V gene: TRBV7-6
CDR3 length: 15
clone size: once
J gene: TRBJ2-3
D gene: TRBD2
CDR3 protein: CASSLISGRLDTQYF
CDR3 DNA: TGTGCCAGCAGCTTAATTAGCGGGAGGCTAGATACGCAGTATTTT

V gene: TRBV9
CDR3 length: 16
clone size: NA
J gene: TRBJ2-1
D gene: NA
CDR3 protein: CASSAGGLASYNEQFF
CDR3 DNA: TGTGCCAGCAGCGCAGGGGGGCTAGCGTCCTACAATGAGCAGTTCTTC

V gene: TRBV7-9
CDR3 length: 17
clone size: NA
J gene: TRBJ2-1
D gene: TRBD2
CDR3 protein: CASSSGKTSGGYNEQFF
CDR3 DNA: TGTGCCAGCAGCTCAGGGAAAACTAGCGGGGGGTACAATGAGCAGTTCTTC

V gene: TRBV5-8
CDR3 length: 15
clone size: NA
J gene: TRBJ2-2
D gene: NA
CDR3 protein: CASSLGPTGNGELFF
CDR3 DNA: TGTGCCAGCAGCCTCGGGCCCACGGGGAACGGGGAGCTGTTTTTT

V gene: TRBV5-1
CDR3 length: 16
clone size: NA
J gene: TRBJ2-1
D gene: TRBD2
CDR3 protein: CASSTGTSGAQNEQFF
CDR3 DNA: TGCGCCAGCAGCACGGGGACTAGCGGAGCCCAAAATGAGCAGTTCTTC

V gene: TRBV7-9
CDR3 length: 16
clone size: NA
J gene: TRBJ2-7
D gene: NA
CDR3 protein: CASSLVRDPTSYEQYF
CDR3 DNA: TGTGCCAGCAGCTTAGTAAGGGATCCGACTTCCTACGAGCAGTACTTC

V gene: TRBV7-3
CDR3 length: 16
clone size: NA
J gene: TRBJ2-7
D gene: TRBD2
CDR3 protein: CASSPQGTSSVYEQYF
CDR3 DNA: TGTGCCAGCAGCCCGCAAGGGACTAGCTCCGTCTACGAGCAGTACTTC

V gene: TRBV19
CDR3 length: 15
clone size: NA
J gene: TRBJ2-1
D gene: NA
CDR3 protein: CASSIRGLSYNEQFF
CDR3 DNA: TGTGCCAGTAGTATACGGGGCCTCTCCTACAATGAGCAGTTCTTC

V gene: TRBV5-5
CDR3 length: 12
clone size: few
J gene: TRBJ2-7
D gene: NA
CDR3 protein: CASSLGVYEQYF
CDR3 DNA: TGTGCCAGCAGCTTGGGAGTTTACGAGCAGTACTTC

V gene: TRBV6-1
CDR3 length: 15
clone size: NA
J gene: TRBJ2-1
D gene: NA
CDR3 protein: CASSEAGISYNEQFF
CDR3 DNA: TGTGCCAGCAGTGAAGCGGGGATCTCCTACAATGAGCAGTTCTTC

V gene: TRBV7-9
CDR3 length: 15
clone size: NA
J gene: TRBJ2-1
D gene: NA
CDR3 protein: CASSPLRGTLGEQFF
CDR3 DNA: TGTGCCAGCAGTCCCCTTAGGGGCACGCTGGGTGAGCAGTTCTTC

V gene: TRBV9
CDR3 length: 16
clone size: NA
J gene: TRBJ2-2
D gene: NA
CDR3 protein: CASSAYLNRTGGELFF
CDR3 DNA: TGTGCCAGCAGCGCCTATTTGAACAGGACGGGCGGGGAGCTGTTTTTT

V gene: TRBV5-4
CDR3 length: 19
clone size: once
J gene: TRBJ2-1
D gene: NA
CDR3 protein: CASNQAGPYRSPTYNEQFF
CDR3 DNA: TGTGCCAGCAACCAAGCAGGTCCCTACAGGTCACCAACTTACAATGAGCAGTTCTTC

V gene: TRBV2
CDR3 length: 12
clone size: NA
J gene: TRBJ1-3
D gene: NA
CDR3 protein: CASSVAINTIYF
CDR3 DNA: TGTGCCAGCAGTGTAGCCATAAACACCATATATTTT

V gene: TRBV25-1
CDR3 length: 16
clone size: NA
J gene: TRBJ2-5
D gene: NA
CDR3 protein: CASSEKRTGRGETQYF
CDR3 DNA: TGTGCCAGCAGTGAGAAGAGGACAGGGAGGGGAGAGACCCAGTACTTC

V gene: TRBV5-1
CDR3 length: 16
clone size: NA
J gene: TRBJ1-1
D gene: NA
CDR3 protein: CASSFSQGKKNTEAFF
CDR3 DNA: TGCGCCAGCAGCTTTAGTCAGGGGAAGAAGAACACTGAAGCTTTCTTT

V gene: TRBV27
CDR3 length: 12
clone size: NA
J gene: TRBJ2-7
D gene: NA
CDR3 protein: CASVARSYEQYF
CDR3 DNA: TGTGCCAGCGTAGCCAGATCCTACGAGCAGTACTTC

V gene: TRBV10-1
CDR3 length: 14
clone size: NA
J gene: TRBJ1-3
D gene: NA
CDR3 protein: CASSENGAGNTIYF
CDR3 DNA: TGCGCCAGCAGCGAGAACGGGGCTGGAAACACCATATATTTT

V gene: TRBV27
CDR3 length: 15
clone size: NA
J gene: TRBJ2-7
D gene: TRBD1
CDR3 protein: CASKTTGPESYEQYF
CDR3 DNA: TGTGCCAGCAAAACGACAGGGCCCGAATCCTACGAGCAGTACTTC

V gene: TRBV7-8
CDR3 length: 15
clone size: NA
J gene: TRBJ2-3
D gene: NA
CDR3 protein: CASSLGGISSDTQYF
CDR3 DNA: TGTGCCAGCAGCTTAGGAGGTATAAGCTCAGATACGCAGTATTTT

V gene: TRBV6-1
CDR3 length: 17
clone size: NA
J gene: TRBJ2-4
D gene: NA
CDR3 protein: CASSVRGRQGMGNIQYF
CDR3 DNA: TGTGCCAGCAGTGTTCGAGGACGGCAGGGAATGGGAAACATTCAGTACTTC

V gene: TRBV5-1
CDR3 length: 15
clone size: NA
J gene: TRBJ2-2
D gene: NA
CDR3 protein: CASSLDVGGTGELFF
CDR3 DNA: TGCGCCAGCAGCTTGGACGTCGGGGGCACCGGGGAGCTGTTTTTT

V gene: TRBV29-1
CDR3 length: 11
clone size: NA
J gene: TRBJ2-1
D gene: TRBD2
CDR3 protein: CSGGLVDEQFF
CDR3 DNA: TGCAGCGGAGGACTAGTCGATGAGCAGTTCTTC

V gene: TRBV4-3
CDR3 length: 13
clone size: NA
J gene: TRBJ2-1
D gene: NA
CDR3 protein: CASSQGPGDEQFF
CDR3 DNA: TGCGCCAGCAGCCAAGGTCCTGGGGATGAGCAGTTCTTC

V gene: TRBV29-1
CDR3 length: 11
clone size: NA
J gene: TRBJ1-2
D gene: TRBD1
CDR3 protein: CSVGEGQGLAF
CDR3 DNA: TGCAGCGTTGGTGAGGGACAGGGGCTCGCCTTC

V gene: TRBV5-6
CDR3 length: 16
clone size: NA
J gene: TRBJ2-2
D gene: NA
CDR3 protein: CASSFLEQLNTGELFF
CDR3 DNA: TGTGCCAGCAGCTTCCTTGAACAGCTCAACACCGGGGAGCTGTTTTTT

V gene: TRBV6-1
CDR3 length: 15
clone size: NA
J gene: TRBJ2-5
D gene: NA
CDR3 protein: CASRGWGTSQETQYF
CDR3 DNA: TGTGCCAGCAGGGGATGGGGGACCAGCCAAGAGACCCAGTACTTC

V gene: TRBV5-1
CDR3 length: 13
clone size: NA
J gene: TRBJ2-3
D gene: NA
CDR3 protein: CASSFHRSDTQYF
CDR3 DNA: TGCGCCAGCAGCTTCCATCGTTCAGATACGCAGTATTTT

V gene: TRBV19
CDR3 length: 13
clone size: NA
J gene: TRBJ2-2
D gene: TRBD1
CDR3 protein: CASSIGTQGKLFF
CDR3 DNA: TGTGCCAGTAGTATCGGCACACAGGGGAAGCTGTTTTTT

V gene: TRBV5-4
CDR3 length: 17
clone size: NA
J gene: TRBJ2-7
D gene: TRBD1
CDR3 protein: CASSLASGGQRTYEQYF
CDR3 DNA: TGTGCCAGCAGCTTGGCTTCAGGGGGCCAAAGGACCTACGAGCAGTACTTC